The entry below describes one T cell receptor (beta chain). Antigen unknown. The record originates from a study of T cell repertoires in cytomegalovirus infection. Across the study: Matching HLA type and CMV infection were both indicated by public TCR beta signatures. Overall study findings and caveats: Totalled public TCR beta family frequency picked out people who carried CMV plus the relevant HLA. The ex vivo response showed dominance by HLA-C-restricted CMV-specific TCR beta clonotypes.

TCRdb processed the reads anew with MiXCR; each CDR3 protein has one entry. The data show around 740,000 distinct CDR3 sequences, under 40% seen once. The V end was cut by 6 bases, the J end by 0 bases, with 11 bases between. CDR3 length: 15 amino acids. Germline CDR1 and CDR2: KGHSH and LQKENI. The sequenced sample consisted of PBMCs. The V gene is TRBV18, the J gene TRBJ1-4, with D unresolved. The source of this sequence is a human donor in good health (CMV status not recorded). Some clones in this sample may be carry-over from other donors' samples. The CDR3 is CASSPRFATNEKLFF. In nucleotides, the CDR3 is TGTGCCAGCTCGCCAAGGTTTGCAACTAATGAAAAACTGTTTTTT.